This T cell receptor (beta chain) was recovered during a study of beta chain features in type 1 diabetes. This CDR3 has 12 residues. The V gene lost 1 base and the J gene lost 2 bases, with 1 base spanning the gap. Per the germline V gene, CDR1 is SGHNT and CDR2 is YENEEA. Expressed TCRB transcripts were sequenced because the entire RNA isolate underwent reverse transcription. The protocol was immunoSEQ multiplex PCR, while the TCRdb copy is restricted to in-frame clones and leaves out a portion. The sample has around 320,000 clones; around 13% are singletons. In its sample, this clone was seen many times. The antigen is undetermined. The collection from each donor was one heparinised blood draw averaging about 110 mL. Cell sorting via CD45RO/CCR7/CD25/CD127/CD95/CD27 was performed to obtain CD4+ naive, central memory, regulatory and stem cell-like memory cells. General observations from the study: Over-representation of high TCR-expressing cells was a possible consequence of cDNA sequencing.

The specimen sequenced was central memory CD4+ T cells from blood. The V gene is TRBV11-3, the J gene TRBJ2-3; the D is unclear. The TCR originated in a young man in good health. As DNA, the CDR3 is TGTGCCAGCAGCTTAGCCACAGATACGCAGTATTTT. Its protein product is CASSLATDTQYF.